This passage covers 5 T cell receptor beta chains from one sample sequenced in a study of human T cells and chemical hapten exposure. One entry per CDR3 protein, called by TCRdb with MiXCR from the RACE reads. Of some 38,000 distinct CDR3 sequences in the sample, 7.5% to 8% were seen once. Indicated time point: pre-sensitization, week 0. Treatment in this sample: therapeutic diphenylcyclopropenone sensitization with weekly scalp DPC. This sample comprised whole blood, obtained in connection with sensitization to the hapten diphenylcyclopropenone (DPC). The receptors stem from a woman between 50 and 59 years old with alopecia areata. Some clones in this sample may be carry-over from other donors' samples.

This chain uses TRBV28 with TRBJ1-1; no firm D call. Germline CDR1 is MDHEN and CDR2 is SYDVKM. The V and J ends lost 2 bases and 6 bases respectively, with 13 bases between them. CDR3 size: 14 residues. The CDR3, as DNA: TGTGCCAGCAGTTTAAGGGCCCGAGCCGCTGAAGCTTTCTTT. This gives the protein CASSLRARAAEAFF.

The chain uses TRBV29-1 and TRBJ2-5; 12 nucleotides align to TRBD2. The length of the CDR3 is 15 residues. Unmatched junction bases numbered 4, after V lost 5 bases and J lost 0 bases. Looked up from germline, CDR1 is SQVTM and CDR2 is ANQGSEA. DNA of the CDR3: TGCAGCGTTCGACTAGCGGGAGAGAACCAAGAGACCCAGTACTTC. Translation: CSVRLAGENQETQYF.

This clonotype was observed many times. This chain connects TRBV5-1 to TRBJ2-2, with D unresolved. The CDR3 covers 15 residues. V lost 2 bases and J 2 bases, leaving 10 bases between the germline ends. The germline gives CDR1 SGHRS, CDR2 YFSETQ. The CDR3 protein is CASSFSRINTGELFF. CDR3 sequence (DNA): TGCGCCAGCAGCTTTTCCAGGATCAACACCGGGGAGCTGTTTTTT.

There are many counts of this clonotype. J is TRBJ2-7 and V is TRBV11-3, with 8 bases lining up with TRBD1. Germline trimming cut 7 bases from V and 6 bases from J; bases unmatched to any gene: 17. The CDR3 runs to 16 residues. Germline V gene lookup returns CDR1 SGHNT and CDR2 YENEEA. CDR3 bases: TGTGCCAGCACCAACCAGGGGGCTGGTATTTCTTCCGAGCAGTACTTC. This gives the protein CASTNQGAGISSEQYF.

This clonotype was detected ten times or more. The V gene is TRBV5-1, the J gene TRBJ2-3; D remains ambiguous. The length of the CDR3 is 14 residues. V shed 2 bases and J shed 4 bases, with 11 bases lying between them. Germline loops: CDR1 SGHRS, CDR2 YFSETQ. The CDR3 loop is CASSFQYEADTQYF. The CDR3 bases are TGCGCCAGCAGCTTCCAGTACGAGGCAGATACGCAGTATTTT.